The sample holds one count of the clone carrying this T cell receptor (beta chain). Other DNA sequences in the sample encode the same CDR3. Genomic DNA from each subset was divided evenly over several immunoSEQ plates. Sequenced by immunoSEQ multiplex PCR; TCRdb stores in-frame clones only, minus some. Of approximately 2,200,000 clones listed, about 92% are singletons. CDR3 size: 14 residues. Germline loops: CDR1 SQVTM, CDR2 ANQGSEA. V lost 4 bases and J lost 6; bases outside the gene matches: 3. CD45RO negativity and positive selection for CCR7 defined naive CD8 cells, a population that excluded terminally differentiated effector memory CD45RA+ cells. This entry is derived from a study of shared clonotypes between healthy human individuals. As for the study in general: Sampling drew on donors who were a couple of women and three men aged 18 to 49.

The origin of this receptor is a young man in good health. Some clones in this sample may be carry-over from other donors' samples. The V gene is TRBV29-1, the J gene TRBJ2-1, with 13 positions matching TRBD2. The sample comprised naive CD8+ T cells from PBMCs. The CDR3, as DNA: TGCAGCGTTGCCGGACTAGCGGGGGCCAATGAGCAGTTCTTC. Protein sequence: CSVAGLAGANEQFF.